The 29 T cell receptor beta chains presented below share a single source sample, sequenced in a study of T cell responses to AZD1222 COVID-19 vaccine. Sequenced by immunoSEQ multiplex PCR; TCRdb stores in-frame clones only, minus some. The sample yields 200,000 to 250,000 clones, less than 95% seen once. Source: peripheral blood, taken 28 days after the second dose of the MenACWY control vaccine. Every receptor here comes from an adult who received the MenACWY meningococcal vaccine as a control.

This chain connects TRBV5-4 to TRBJ1-2; 10 bases fit TRBD1. The CDR3 contains 14 residues. In germline, CDR1 is SGHNT, CDR2 YYREEE (reference sequence). V was pared by 4 bases and J by 7 bases, with 7 bases of the junction left unmatched. Here the CDR3 reads CASSGGQGYLGYTF. The DNA for the CDR3 is TGTGCCAGCAGCGGGGGACAGGGGTATCTTGGCTACACCTTC.

The V call is TRBV7-2, the J call TRBJ2-4; 8 bases line up with TRBD2. This CDR3 is 17 amino acids long. V shed 1 base, J shed 2 bases, and the junction held 7 bases outside the gene matches. Germline V gene data show CDR1 as SGHTA and CDR2 as FQGNSA. Here the CDR3 reads CASSLVGAGGTKNIQYF. The DNA for the CDR3 is TGTGCCAGCAGCTTAGTTGGGGCGGGAGGAACCAAAAACATTCAGTACTTC.

This chain joins TRBV28 and TRBJ2-5, with TRBD2 as a possible D gene (5 bases). V dropped 4 bases and J dropped 5 bases, with 11 bases sitting between them. From germline, CDR1 is MDHEN and CDR2 SYDVKM. The CDR3 loop spans 13 amino acids. The CDR3 here is CASSWNPGETQYF. DNA of the CDR3: TGTGCCAGCAGTTGGAACCCGGGGGAGACCCAGTACTTC.

The J gene is TRBJ2-1, the V gene TRBV30, with 8 bases matching TRBD1. The CDR3 loop spans 12 amino acids. Germline loops: CDR1 GTSNPN, CDR2 SVGIG (reference sequence). The V and J ends lost 5 bases and 5 bases, in that order; junction bases with no gene match: 2. CDR3 bases: TGTGCCTGGGAGGACAGGGACAATGAGCAGTTCTTC. Its protein product is CAWEDRDNEQFF.

This chain joins TRBV5-5 and TRBJ1-1, with D possibly TRBD1 on 5 matching bases. Deletions cut 9 bases from V and 2 bases from J, with 20 bases between. Germline V gives CDR1 SGHKS, CDR2 YYEKEE (reference sequence). The length of the CDR3 is 15 residues. The CDR3 DNA sequence: TGTGCCACTGCGTCGTGGACAAGGGCAAACACTGAAGCTTTCTTT. Its protein product is CATASWTRANTEAFF.

This clone was seen a single time. The gene calls are TRBV5-4 and TRBJ1-1, with D tentatively TRBD1 (6 bases). This CDR3 spans 13 amino acids. V was trimmed by 4 bases and J by 5 bases, leaving 12 bases between them. CDR1 and CDR2 (germline): SGHNT, YYREEE (reference sequence). CDR3 residues: CASSLGQPTEAFF. In DNA form, the CDR3 reads TGTGCCAGCAGCCTAGGACAGCCAACTGAAGCTTTCTTT.

This rearrangement joins TRBV28 to TRBJ1-4, with D possibly matching TRBD1 (6 bases). Germline lookup yields CDR1 MDHEN and CDR2 SYDVKM. CDR3 length equals 14 residues. V shed 4 bases and J shed 4 bases, with 10 bases lying between them. CDR3 residues: CASSSGQINEKLFF. DNA of the CDR3: TGTGCCAGCAGTTCCGGACAGATTAATGAAAAACTGTTTTTT.

This clone was observed once. The chain links TRBV19 to TRBJ2-3; D not resolved. The CDR3 contains 11 residues. The V gene's germline CDR1 is LNHDA and CDR2 SQIVND (reference sequence). Trimming took 2 bases from V and 7 from J, leaving 4 bases between them. CDR3 nucleotides: TGTGCCAGTAGTATACTTAATACGCAGTATTTT. It translates to CASSILNTQYF. The full variable domain, in which reference TRBV19 and TRBJ2-3 provide the parts outside the CDR3, is DGGITQSPKYLFRKEGQNVTLSCEQNLNHDAMYWYRQDPGQGLRLIYYSQIVNDFQKGDIAEGYSVSREKKESFPLTVTSAQKNPTAFYLCASSILNTQYFGPGTRLTVL.

The rearrangement joins TRBV11-2 to TRBJ2-1, with no clear D. Deletions cut 1 base from V and 7 bases from J, with 8 bases between. The germline V gene has CDR1 SGHAT and CDR2 FQNNGV. The CDR3 extends over 13 amino acids. The CDR3 region is CASSLVPTNEQFF. CDR3 in DNA: TGTGCCAGCAGCTTAGTCCCGACTAATGAGCAGTTCTTC.

The rearrangement joins TRBV10-2 to TRBJ1-3; D is ambiguous. The CDR3 runs 11 residues. V lost 6 bases and J lost 4, with 4 bases in between. Per the germline V gene, CDR1 is WSHSY and CDR2 is SAAADI. DNA of the CDR3: TGCGCCAGCAGATTGGGAAACACCATATATTTT. Amino acid sequence: CASRLGNTIYF.

This clone was recorded once. This chain joins TRBV7-9 and TRBJ2-7; the D is unclear. This CDR3 has 11 residues. Per the germline V gene, CDR1 is SEHNR and CDR2 is FQNEAQ (reference sequence). V gave up 5 bases and J gave up 7 bases, with 9 bases separating them. The CDR3 DNA is TGTGCCAGCAGCATGAGACTGGAGCAGTACTTC. It yields the protein CASSMRLEQYF.

This clone is a singleton in its sample. The chain is built from TRBV5-4 and TRBJ2-5; TRBD2 matches at 9 bases. Germline loops: CDR1 SGHNT, CDR2 YYREEE (reference sequence). The CDR3 has 16 amino acids. With 0 bases clipped from V and 2 bases from J, the junction kept 5 bases outside the gene matches. CDR3 nucleotides: TGTGCCAGCAGCTTGGGAGCGGGGGGACAGCAAGAGACCCAGTACTTC. Translating gives CASSLGAGGQQETQYF.

V usage is TRBV3-1 (or the pseudogene TRBV3-2) and J usage is TRBJ2-7; 8 positions agree with TRBD1. J gave up 6 bases and V 0 bases, and 1 base lay outside the gene matches. This CDR3 spans 13 amino acids. Germline V CDR1 and CDR2: LGHDT, YNNKEL (reference sequence). DNA for the CDR3: TGTGCCAGCAGCCAAGAGGGGACAGGCGAGCAGTACTTC. Translated: CASSQEGTGEQYF.

The chain has TRBV6-5 and TRBJ2-5; TRBD2 matches at 8 bases. V shed 2 bases and J 2 bases; nucleotides not matched to a gene: 1. The CDR3 runs 14 residues. The germline CDR1 and CDR2 sequences are MNHEY and SVGAGI. This CDR3 reads CASSYRGGQETQYF. The CDR3 DNA reads as TGTGCCAGCAGTTACCGGGGGGGACAAGAGACCCAGTACTTC.

The chain uses TRBV4-3 and TRBJ2-7, with D perhaps TRBD1 (5 bases). The V end was cut by 1 base, the J end by 7 bases, with 14 bases between. Germline V gene sequence: CDR1 LGHNA, CDR2 YSLEER. The CDR3 is 14 amino acids. CDR3 in DNA: TGCGCCAGCAGCCAAGGAAACAGGATGAGGGAGCAGTACTTC. It translates to CASSQGNRMREQYF.

This sequence joins TRBV6-6 and TRBJ1-6, with D perhaps TRBD1 (6 bases). This CDR3 region has 16 residues. The germline gives CDR1 MNHNY, CDR2 SVGAGI (reference sequence). The V gene lost 6 bases and the J gene lost 4 bases, with 16 bases spanning the gap. This CDR3 is CASRAQGSGYNSPLHF. As DNA, the CDR3 is TGTGCCAGCAGAGCTCAGGGGAGTGGATATAATTCACCCCTCCACTTT.

The rearrangement joins TRBV12-3 or TRBV12-4 to TRBJ2-1; perhaps TRBD1 as D (5 bases). V was clipped by 3 bases and J by 7 bases, with 7 bases between them. CDR3 length: 12 amino acids. The CDR3 sequence is CASSFRANEQFF. In DNA form, the CDR3 reads TGTGCCAGCAGTTTCAGGGCGAATGAGCAGTTCTTC.

The V and J genes are TRBV27 and TRBJ1-3; D is possibly TRBD1 (6 bases). The CDR3 is 14 residues long. The germline V gene encodes CDR1 MNHEY and CDR2 SMNVEV (reference sequence). Trimming shortened V by 4 bases and J by 0 bases, and 7 bases separated the two germline ends. CDR3 residues: CASSSDSSGNTIYF. The CDR3 DNA sequence: TGTGCCAGCAGTTCGGACAGCTCTGGAAACACCATATATTTT.

V is TRBV28 and J is TRBJ1-5; the match to TRBD1 covers 10 bases. J was trimmed by 3 bases and V by 7 bases; bases with no gene match: 9. Germline loops: CDR1 MDHEN, CDR2 SYDVKM. The CDR3 covers 16 residues. CDR3 sequence reads: CASKVGGTGANQPQHF. DNA for the CDR3: TGTGCCAGCAAAGTAGGTGGGACAGGGGCCAATCAGCCCCAGCATTTT.

On this clone: The same CDR3 arises from other DNA sequences in this sample as well. The chain couples TRBV9 to TRBJ2-6; D gene unclear. Germline V gives CDR1 SGDLS, CDR2 YYNGEE. The CDR3 extends over 14 amino acids. The ends were cut back, 0 bases at V and 4 bases at J, with 5 bases in the middle. Written as DNA, the CDR3 is TGTGCCAGCAGCGTAGGAGGAGGGGCCAACGTCCTGACTTTC. It codes for CASSVGGGANVLTF.

The rearrangement links TRBV28 to TRBJ2-2; 13 positions match TRBD2. Unmatched junction bases numbered 13, after V lost 3 bases and J lost 3 bases. CDR1 and CDR2 from the germline V gene are MDHEN and SYDVKM. The CDR3 consists of 20 residues. The CDR3 loop reads CASSFTLTSGRALDTGELFF. The CDR3 nucleotides are TGTGCCAGCAGTTTCACCCTCACTAGCGGGAGGGCCCTCGACACCGGGGAGCTGTTTTTT.

The J gene is TRBJ1-1, the V gene TRBV15, with D unresolved. Germline CDR1 LNHNV, CDR2 YYDKDF (reference sequence). The CDR3 runs 13 residues. The V gene lost 2 bases and the J gene lost 1 base, with 5 bases spanning the gap. CDR3 nucleotide sequence: TGTGCCACCAGCAGAAACAGGAACACTGAAGCTTTCTTT. Translated, it gives CATSRNRNTEAFF.

V and J are TRBV9 and TRBJ2-2; 11 bases align to TRBD2. Looked up from germline, CDR1 is SGDLS and CDR2 is YYNGEE. The CDR3 sequence is 17 residues long. V lost 4 bases, J lost 4 bases, and 9 bases stayed unmatched. CDR3 DNA: TGTGCCAGCAGCCACGCGCTAGCGGGGGGAGTCACCGGGGAGCTGTTTTTT. The encoded protein is CASSHALAGGVTGELFF.

The rearrangement joins TRBV5-1 to TRBJ2-7; 9 nucleotides match TRBD1. The CDR3 sequence is 13 residues long. The V and J ends lost 4 bases and 4 bases, in that order; junction bases with no gene match: 3. Germline CDR1 and CDR2: SGHRS and YFSETQ. In DNA form, the CDR3 reads TGCGCCAGCAGCAGGACAGGGGTGTACGAGCAGTACTTC. Encoded protein: CASSRTGVYEQYF.

This chain connects TRBV5-1 to TRBJ1-2, with D uncertain. Trimming took off 3 bases at V and 5 bases at J, with 8 bases between the two ends. CDR1 is SGHRS, CDR2 YFSETQ, per germline. The CDR3 is made up of 12 amino acids. In nucleotides, the CDR3 is TGCGCCAGCAGCTCGGGCCCTTATGGCTACACCTTC. Translation gives CASSSGPYGYTF.

The rearrangement uses TRBV25-1 and TRBJ1-3, with 9 nucleotides matching TRBD1. There are 15 residues in the CDR3. V lost 4 bases, J lost 4 bases, and 5 bases stayed unmatched. Looked up from germline, CDR1 is MGHDK and CDR2 is SYGVNS. CDR3 nucleotides: TGTGCCAGCAGTGGGAACAGGGGGCCAGGAAACACCATATATTTT. Residues: CASSGNRGPGNTIYF.

V gene TRBV18 combines with J gene TRBJ1-1, with D possibly being TRBD1 (6 bases). The CDR3 runs to 17 residues. Trimming left V 3 bases short and J 4 bases short, with 21 bases between. The V gene's germline CDR1 is KGHSH and CDR2 LQKENI. CDR3 nucleotide sequence: TGTGCCAGCTCACCGGCACTACAGGGCGGAGAGGGCACTGAAGCTTTCTTT. Amino acid sequence: CASSPALQGGEGTEAFF.

The V and J genes are TRBV2 and TRBJ2-2, with D hard to call. V was clipped by 0 bases and J by 6 bases, with 8 bases between them. This CDR3 is built from 14 residues. Germline V gene lookup returns CDR1 SNHLY and CDR2 FYNNEI. The CDR3 sequence is CASSEARSAGELFF. In DNA, the CDR3 is TGTGCCAGCAGTGAAGCGCGTTCCGCCGGGGAGCTGTTTTTT.

In this sample, this clone turned up once. J is TRBJ1-1 and V is TRBV5-1, with TRBD1 matching over 8 bases. The CDR3 sequence is 15 residues long. Trimming removed 4 bases from V and 3 bases from J; junction bases left unmatched: 8. Germline assignment: CDR1 SGHRS and CDR2 YFSETQ. For the CDR3, the DNA is TGCGCCAGCAGCGTTCAGGGGGCTGTTGACACTGAAGCTTTCTTT. It specifies CASSVQGAVDTEAFF.